This is a list of T cell receptor beta chains from one sample in a study of cytotoxic CD8 clonotypes in ibrutinib-treated CLL. Only in-frame clones appear in the TCRdb table, and some are missing; sequencing was by immunoSEQ multiplex PCR. This table has 160,000 or so clones, around 84% appearing once. The sequencing here drew on PBMCs, taken after 12 months of ibrutinib treatment. These receptors were taken from a human donor with chronic lymphocytic leukemia. Both conserved end residues are part of each CDR3. The D gene is left open where the match is weak. Clone sizes are given selectively: once, few, many, or a class where the clone is expanded.

v_gene	d_gene	len	abundance	j_gene	CDR3aa	CDR3nt
TRBV6-1	NA	13	NA	TRBJ2-7	CASSPPIPTEQYF	TGTGCCAGCAGCCCCCCGATCCCCACGGAGCAGTACTTC
TRBV7-2	NA	14	NA	TRBJ2-7	CASSLDAASYEQYF	TGTGCCAGCAGCTTAGACGCGGCCTCCTACGAGCAGTACTTC
TRBV10-3	TRBD2	14	NA	TRBJ2-3	CAIRTSGGADTQYF	TGTGCCATCAGGACTAGCGGGGGGGCAGATACGCAGTATTTT
TRBV28	NA	15	once	TRBJ1-1	CASSLAGQAGTEAFF	TGTGCCAGCAGTTTAGCAGGGCAGGCAGGCACTGAAGCTTTCTTT
TRBV15	NA	14	NA	TRBJ2-7	CATSRKQLSYEQYF	TGTGCCACCAGCAGAAAGCAACTCTCCTACGAGCAGTACTTC
TRBV27	NA	14	NA	TRBJ2-2	CASSLAASAGELFF	TGTGCCAGCAGTTTAGCAGCTTCGGCCGGGGAGCTGTTTTTT
TRBV4-3	NA	16	NA	TRBJ1-2	CASSQERALLGNGYTF	TGCGCCAGCAGCCAAGAGCGCGCCCTTCTAGGGAATGGCTACACCTTC
TRBV6-5	NA	15	NA	TRBJ1-4	CASSRRGMTNEKLFF	TGTGCCAGCAGTCGGAGGGGGATGACTAATGAAAAACTGTTTTTT
TRBV4-3	TRBD2	15	NA	TRBJ2-7	CASSLQGAGDYEQYF	TGCGCCAGCAGCCTACAAGGCGCGGGAGATTACGAGCAGTACTTC
TRBV7-9	NA	15	NA	TRBJ2-2	CASSLGPPNTGELFF	TGTGCCAGCAGCTTAGGTCCCCCGAACACCGGGGAGCTGTTTTTT
TRBV7-9	TRBD1	14	few	TRBJ1-2	CASSPQGQEYGYTF	TGTGCCAGCAGCCCACAGGGACAGGAGTATGGCTACACCTTC
TRBV6-6	NA	16	NA	TRBJ1-5	CASSSYRASPNQPQHF	TGTGCCAGCAGTTCCTACCGGGCCTCCCCCAATCAGCCCCAGCATTTT
TRBV25-1	NA	13	NA	TRBJ2-5	CASSGAGQETQYF	TGTGCCAGCAGTGGGGCAGGCCAAGAGACCCAGTACTTC
TRBV5-8	TRBD2	15	few	TRBJ2-6	CASSLRGGRTNVLTF	TGTGCCAGCAGCTTGAGGGGCGGGAGGACCAACGTCCTGACTTTC
TRBV2	TRBD1	16	NA	TRBJ1-1	CASSEIAGTGGSEAFF	TGTGCCAGCAGTGAAATTGCCGGGACAGGGGGCTCCGAAGCTTTCTTT
TRBV7-9	TRBD2	14	few	TRBJ2-1	CASTLAGDYNEQFF	TGTGCCAGCACACTAGCGGGGGATTACAATGAGCAGTTCTTC
TRBV7-2	TRBD1	13	NA	TRBJ1-1	CASSLAGTGFAFF	TGTGCCAGCAGCTTAGCCGGGACAGGGTTCGCTTTCTTT
TRBV7-6	NA	13	NA	TRBJ2-7	CASSQGHFWEQYF	TGTGCCAGCAGCCAAGGCCATTTTTGGGAGCAGTACTTC
TRBV7-2	NA	14	NA	TRBJ2-5	CASAWRVGPETQYF	TGTGCCAGCGCTTGGCGGGTGGGCCCAGAGACCCAGTACTTC
TRBV15	TRBD1	15	NA	TRBJ1-5	CATSRDKGAHQPQHF	TGTGCCACCAGCAGAGATAAGGGGGCTCATCAGCCCCAGCATTTT
TRBV7-9	NA	15	NA	TRBJ2-1	CASSPDGGVGVEQFF	TGTGCCAGCAGCCCGGATGGAGGAGTGGGGGTTGAGCAGTTCTTC
TRBV7-8	TRBD1	16	NA	TRBJ2-7	CASGQRLDRSVEEQYF	TGTGCCAGCGGCCAAAGGTTGGACAGGTCAGTGGAAGAGCAGTACTTC
TRBV19	NA	13	NA	TRBJ2-3	CASNRATTDTQYF	TGTGCCAGTAACAGGGCGACCACAGATACGCAGTATTTT
TRBV18	NA	14	NA	TRBJ2-7	CASSQGRSSYEQYF	TGTGCCAGCTCACAAGGTAGGAGCTCCTACGAGCAGTACTTC
TRBV7-9	NA	14	NA	TRBJ1-6	CASSLGGDNSPLHF	TGTGCCAGCAGCTTAGGCGGGGATAATTCACCCCTCCACTTT
TRBV7-9	NA	14	NA	TRBJ2-7	CASSLGTGPKEQYF	TGTGCCAGCAGCTTAGGTACAGGCCCAAAGGAGCAGTACTTC
TRBV7-3	NA	15	NA	TRBJ2-1	CASSLEGGYMNEQFF	TGTGCCAGCAGCTTAGAGGGGGGTTATATGAATGAGCAGTTCTTC
TRBV2	NA	13	few	TRBJ2-2	CASFAQGTGELFF	TGTGCCAGCTTTGCACAGGGCACCGGGGAGCTGTTTTTT
TRBV4-1	NA	17	NA	TRBJ2-2	CASSQQEWGWGTGELFF	TGCGCCAGCAGTCAACAGGAATGGGGATGGGGCACCGGGGAGCTGTTTTTT
TRBV28	NA	14	NA	TRBJ2-5	CASRSHGLQETQYF	TGTGCCAGCAGGTCACACGGGCTCCAAGAGACCCAGTACTTC
TRBV6-6	NA	14	many	TRBJ2-3	CASSYTVSTDTQYF	TGTGCCAGCAGTTACACGGTTAGCACAGATACGCAGTATTTT
TRBV4-3	TRBD2	15	many	TRBJ2-1	CASSQTSGAYNEQFF	TGCGCCAGCAGCCAAACTAGCGGGGCCTACAATGAGCAGTTCTTC
TRBV19	TRBD2	14	once	TRBJ2-7	CACGVASGGYEQYF	TGTGCCTGCGGCGTGGCTAGCGGGGGATACGAGCAGTACTTC
TRBV5-5	NA	13	NA	TRBJ2-5	CASSSEGLETQYF	TGTGCCAGCAGCTCGGAGGGCCTAGAGACCCAGTACTTC
TRBV5-4	NA	16	NA	TRBJ2-7	CASSQGAGASSYEQYF	TGTGCCAGCAGCCAAGGGGCAGGGGCGAGCTCCTACGAGCAGTACTTC